The rows below give T cell receptor beta chains drawn from one sample of a study of post-analysis software for immune sequencing data. TCRdb processed the PCR reads anew with MiXCR; each CDR3 protein has one entry. The sample includes a few hundred thousand distinct CDR3 sequences, approximately 31% of them seen just once. Sequenced sample: blood. The receptors shown here come from a girl aged 2-17 years with multiple sclerosis. Each CDR3 is given with its conserved first and last residue. Each record gives: V gene, J gene, D gene, clone size, CDR3 DNA, CDR3 protein. The D gene is left open where the match is weak. Expanded clones are given a class, and other clones once, few, many or no size at all.

TRBV6-6	TRBJ2-5	-	few	TGTGCCAGCAAAGACCCACGGGGCAGAGCAAACCAAGAGACCCAGTACTTC	CASKDPRGRANQETQYF
TRBV20-1	TRBJ2-7	-	many	TGCAGTGCCGACGACTCCGCCTACGAGCAGTACTTC	CSADDSAYEQYF
TRBV11-2	TRBJ2-2	-	-	TGTGCCAGCAGCCCGGTAGGCATTTTTGGCACCGGGGAGCTGTTTTTT	CASSPVGIFGTGELFF
TRBV6-6	TRBJ1-6	-	few	TGTGCCAGCAGCCGGGGTTCAGATTCACCCCTCCACTTT	CASSRGSDSPLHF
TRBV5-1	TRBJ2-3	TRBD1	-	TGCGCCAGCAGCATCCGAACCACCGGGACAGGGGGAACAGATACGCAGTATTTT	CASSIRTTGTGGTDTQYF
TRBV7-9	TRBJ1-2	-	few	TGTGCCAGCAGCTTAGTCGCAGGGGTACTTCTCTATGGCTACACCTTC	CASSLVAGVLLYGYTF
TRBV20-1	TRBJ2-1	-	-	TGCAGTGCTTGGGCCCACCTAGGAACGGATGAGCAGTTCTTC	CSAWAHLGTDEQFF
TRBV10-3	TRBJ2-4	TRBD1	-	TGTGCCATCAGTGATGGGACAGGGAGCCAAAACATTCAGTACTTC	CAISDGTGSQNIQYF
TRBV11-2	TRBJ2-1	-	few	TGTGCCAGCAGCTTAGATCGGCTGACCTACAATGAGCAGTTCTTC	CASSLDRLTYNEQFF
TRBV5-1	TRBJ2-1	TRBD1	-	TGCGCCAGCAGCCCGTTCTCAGCGGGACAGGGGGTGGGGAATGAGCAGTTCTTC	CASSPFSAGQGVGNEQFF
TRBV10-3	TRBJ2-5	-	few	TGTGCCACCCAGACACAAGAGACCCAGTACTTC	CATQTQETQYF
TRBV5-1	TRBJ2-3	TRBD2	many	TGCGCCAGCAGCTCCGGACTAGCGGGCGCTAGCACAGATACGCAGTATTTT	CASSSGLAGASTDTQYF
TRBV7-9	TRBJ2-7	-	few	TGTGCCAGCAGCTTCCTATCGGGCGGTGGTTCGGAGCAGTACTTC	CASSFLSGGGSEQYF
TRBV12-3/TRBV12-4	TRBJ1-5	TRBD1	-	TGTGCCAGCAGCATAGAGACAGGGTCGGGCAATCAGCCCCAGCATTTT	CASSIETGSGNQPQHF
TRBV28	TRBJ1-2	-	few	TGTGCCAGCAGCCTACCCTCTTTAAGGGGGGCGAATGGCTACACCTTC	CASSLPSLRGANGYTF
TRBV4-2	TRBJ1-1	TRBD1	-	TGTGCCAGCAGCCAAGGACAGGGGGCAGGTTTAGACACTGAAGCTTTCTTT	CASSQGQGAGLDTEAFF
TRBV20-1	TRBJ2-2	TRBD2	-	TGCACCCTGGAGAGGGCGGGGGGCCCTCTAGGTGCCGGGGAGCTGTTTTTT	CTLERAGGPLGAGELFF
TRBV3-1	TRBJ2-5	-	-	TGTGCCAGCAGCCAAGAGGGGGGCTTACTCGGGGAGACCCAGTACTTC	CASSQEGGLLGETQYF
TRBV9	TRBJ2-7	TRBD2	-	TGTGCCAGCAGCGTAGTTGGGGGGGCCTACGAGCAGTACTTC	CASSVVGGAYEQYF
TRBV29-1	TRBJ2-5	-	few	TGCAGCGTTGTTTTCTCCGTACAGTCTATTTTTGAGACCCAGTACTTC	CSVVFSVQSIFETQYF
TRBV18	TRBJ1-2	-	few	TGTGCCAGCTCACCAATCCCCCGGACGGATAACTATGGCTACACCTTC	CASSPIPRTDNYGYTF
TRBV14	TRBJ2-1	-	once	TGTGCCAGCAGCTTACTCACACCTATCTCCTACAATGAGCAGTTCTTC	CASSLLTPISYNEQFF
TRBV6-2/TRBV6-3	TRBJ1-1	-	-	TGTGCCAGCAGTTACAGGGGGGAAAGGGGAGCTTTCTTT	CASSYRGERGAFF
TRBV6-1	TRBJ2-1	TRBD2	-	TGTGCCAGCAGTGAAGGGACTAGCGGGGGAGGACAAGCTGAGCAGTTCTTC	CASSEGTSGGGQAEQFF
TRBV20-1	TRBJ2-1	-	few	TGCAGTGCTAGAGCGGGGCCCAATGAGCAGTTCTTC	CSARAGPNEQFF
TRBV5-6	TRBJ2-7	-	-	TGTGCCAGCAGCTTGGAGGTAATACTCAGCTCCTACAATGAGCAGTACTTC	CASSLEVILSSYNEQYF
TRBV18	TRBJ2-7	TRBD2	many	TGTGCCAGCAGTCCCCGGGGGGGCTACGAGCAGTACTTC	CASSPRGGYEQYF
TRBV7-9	TRBJ1-6	TRBD1	-	TGTGCCAGCAGCTTGACCTTCGGGACAGGGGGAGGCAATTCACCCCTCCACTTT	CASSLTFGTGGGNSPLHF
TRBV5-1	TRBJ1-1	-	few	TGCGCCAGCAGCGGGGGGTCCGGTAGCACTGAAGCTTTCTTT	CASSGGSGSTEAFF
TRBV5-1	TRBJ2-5	TRBD2	-	TGCGCCAGCAGCTTGACGACTAGCGGGGGGCTAGAGACCCAGTACTTC	CASSLTTSGGLETQYF
TRBV7-6	TRBJ1-2	-	-	TGTGCCAGCAGCCCGGACGGTGTTGGTGGCCACACCTTC	CASSPDGVGGHTF
TRBV7-9	TRBJ2-3	-	-	TGTGCCAGCAGCACCGGGACAACTTTTACAGATACGCAGTATTTT	CASSTGTTFTDTQYF
TRBV7-3	TRBJ2-2	TRBD2	few	TGTGCCAGCAGCTTGGGACTAGCGGGGAACACCGGGGAGCTGTTTTTT	CASSLGLAGNTGELFF
TRBV4-1	TRBJ2-6	-	few	TGCGCCAGCAGCCCTACCCGTATCCAACAGGGGGGGGACTCTGGGGCCAACGTCCTGACTTTC	CASSPTRIQQGGDSGANVLTF
TRBV4-1	TRBJ2-7	TRBD1	-	TGCGCCAGCAGCCAACCCGGGACAGGGAGCTCCTACGAGCAGTACTTC	CASSQPGTGSSYEQYF
TRBV29-1	TRBJ1-1	-	-	TGCAGCGTTGTGCACGAGCGCGGGGAAGCTTTCTTT	CSVVHERGEAFF
TRBV20-1	TRBJ2-5	-	few	TGCAGTGCTAGAGATCTTTGGCCCTTGGAGACCCAGTACTTC	CSARDLWPLETQYF
TRBV19	TRBJ2-7	-	few	TGTGCCAGTAGTATTGGGGGGTTCTCCTACGAGCAGTACTTC	CASSIGGFSYEQYF
TRBV7-8	TRBJ1-1	-	few	TGTGCCAGCAGCGTAACAGGGTTTGAAGCTTTCTTT	CASSVTGFEAFF
TRBV5-1	TRBJ1-1	-	-	TGCGCCAGCAGCTTGGAGGGGAGGTGGGAAGCTTTCTTT	CASSLEGRWEAFF
TRBV10-3	TRBJ2-3	-	-	TGTGCCATCAGATCCGAAGAGGGCTTAAATACGCAGTATTTT	CAIRSEEGLNTQYF
TRBV20-1	TRBJ2-3	-	-	TGCAGTGCTACGGAACCGGGACTTCGGATTGTAGATACGCAGTATTTT	CSATEPGLRIVDTQYF
TRBV5-1	TRBJ2-3	TRBD2	-	TGCGCCAGCAGCTGGAAAGCGGGGGGGCCGGATACGCAGTATTTT	CASSWKAGGPDTQYF
TRBV3-1	TRBJ2-5	TRBD2	-	TGTGCCAGCTACACTAGCGGTGGGGAGACCCAGTACTTC	CASYTSGGETQYF
TRBV7-6	TRBJ2-5	TRBD2	-	TGTGCCAGCAGCCATCGGATAGCGGGGGAGACCCAGTACTTC	CASSHRIAGETQYF
TRBV6-5	TRBJ1-1	TRBD1	-	TGTGCCAGCAGTAGCGGAGGACAGGGGGGAAGGGGAGCTTTCTTT	CASSSGGQGGRGAFF
TRBV29-1	TRBJ1-5	-	few	TGCAGCGCTGGGGGGGATCAGCCCCAGCATTTT	CSAGGDQPQHF